These 25 T cell receptor beta chains share one sample of origin, sequenced in a study of OX40 agonist ivuxolimab in advanced cancers. Profiling relied on immunoSEQ multiplex PCR, and the TCRdb table lists in-frame clones only, not all of them. This sample yields 50,000 to 75,000 clones, of which about nine tenths are seen a single time; 0.3% to 0.4% belongs to the top ten. Source: CD4+ or CD8+ T cells sorted from blood, taken in a trial of the OX40 agonist ivuxolimab. The receptor set was obtained from an adult with an advanced solid tumor such as melanoma, head and neck, liver or kidney cancer.

The gene calls are TRBV28 and TRBJ1-4; D possibly corresponds to TRBD1 (6 bases). The CDR3 has 15 residues. Trimming cost V 6 bases and J 3 bases, with 14 bases left between them. Looked up from germline, CDR1 is MDHEN and CDR2 is SYDVKM. DNA of the CDR3: TGTGCCAGCAGGTTCGCAGGGGTATCTAATGAAAAACTGTTTTTT. Translation gives CASRFAGVSNEKLFF.

This clone was found a few times. The chain has TRBV7-2 and TRBJ1-2, with 11 bases lining up with TRBD1. There are 16 residues in the CDR3. With V trimmed by 6 bases and J by 4 bases, 10 bases remained unmatched. Per germline, CDR1 SGHTA and CDR2 FQGNSA. The chain's CDR3 is CASRLNAGTGGYGYTF. CDR3 coding DNA: TGTGCCAGCAGACTCAATGCCGGGACAGGGGGCTATGGCTACACCTTC.

The chain has TRBV5-6 and TRBJ1-1; 9 nucleotides agree with TRBD1. This CDR3 spans 15 amino acids. Germline CDR1 SGHDT, CDR2 YYEEEE. J gave up 4 bases and V 3 bases, and 7 bases lay outside the gene matches. The chain's CDR3 is CASSWGDRAGTEAFF. CDR3 bases: TGTGCCAGCAGCTGGGGGGACAGGGCTGGCACTGAAGCTTTCTTT.

The J gene is TRBJ1-4, the V gene TRBV19; D gene uncertain. From germline, CDR1 is LNHDA and CDR2 SQIVND (reference sequence). Trimming pared 3 bases from V and 7 bases from J, leaving 21 bases between. The CDR3 totals 17 residues. CDR3 sequence: CASSIQPPGRKGEKLFF. CDR3 bases: TGTGCCAGTAGTATTCAGCCCCCCGGGAGGAAGGGTGAAAAACTGTTTTTT. Full variable domain (outside the CDR3, taken from reference TRBV19 and TRBJ1-4): DGGITQSPKYLFRKEGQNVTLSCEQNLNHDAMYWYRQDPGQGLRLIYYSQIVNDFQKGDIAEGYSVSREKKESFPLTVTSAQKNPTAFYLCASSIQPPGRKGEKLFFGSGTQLSVL.

The chain couples TRBV11-2 to TRBJ2-1, with D possibly TRBD2 on 6 matching bases. This CDR3 region has 18 residues. Germline assignment: CDR1 SGHAT and CDR2 FQNNGV. The ends were cut back, 5 bases at V and 8 bases at J, with 28 bases in the middle. CDR3 coding DNA: TGTGCCAGCAGCCAAAGGAGGACGCGGACTAAATTGTTCGATGAGCAGTTCTTC. It yields the protein CASSQRRTRTKLFDEQFF.

The rearrangement links TRBV30 to TRBJ1-1; D might be TRBD1 (5 bases). Germline V gene data show CDR1 as GTSNPN and CDR2 as SVGIG (reference sequence). CDR3 length: 13 residues. The V and J ends lost 4 bases and 0 bases respectively, with 9 bases between them. CDR3 in DNA: TGTGCCTGGACAGGGCGACTGAACACTGAAGCTTTCTTT. The encoded protein is CAWTGRLNTEAFF.

This chain joins TRBV6-1 and TRBJ1-2; possible D gene TRBD1, 5 bases. V lost 8 bases, J lost 5 bases, and 21 bases lay in between. Looked up from germline, CDR1 is MNHNS and CDR2 is SASEGT. The length of the CDR3 is 15 residues. CDR3 DNA: TGTGCCAGCCCTAGGAGGGACGAAGTGGGGTATGGCTACACCTTC. Its translation: CASPRRDEVGYGYTF.

As DNA, the CDR3 is TGCGCCAGCAGCCAAGGGCCCACAGGGGGAAGAACCGGGGAGCTGTTTTTT. Protein: CASSQGPTGGRTGELFF. The V call is TRBV4-3, the J call TRBJ2-2; 8 bases agree with TRBD1. J was trimmed by 5 bases and V by 1 base; bases with no gene match: 9. CDR3 length equals 17 residues. The germline V gene has CDR1 LGHNA and CDR2 YSLEER.

This chain uses TRBV30 with TRBJ1-6, with 12 bases matching TRBD1. The CDR3 is made up of 14 amino acids. The germline CDR1 and CDR2 sequences are GTSNPN and SVGIG (reference sequence). V was clipped by 3 bases and J by 9 bases; unmatched bases: 3. The CDR3 region is CAWSQGQGASPLHF. For the CDR3, the DNA is TGTGCCTGGAGCCAGGGACAGGGGGCTTCACCCCTCCACTTT. Filled out from reference TRBV30 and TRBJ1-6, the complete variable domain reads SQTIHQWPATLVQPVGSPLSLECTVEGTSNPNLYWYRQAAGRGLQLLFYSVGIGQISSEVPQNLSASRPQDRQFILSSKKLLLSDSGFYLCAWSQGQGASPLHFGNGTRLTVT.

This clone was seen a single time. V is TRBV5-3 and J is TRBJ2-7; 9 bases fit TRBD1. TRBV5-3 is an ORF, with its function uncertain. CDR3 size: 18 residues. Trimming cost V 4 bases and J 2 bases; bases outside gene matches: 16. The CDR3 protein is CARSARTGVGPGPYEQYF. CDR3 nucleotide sequence: TGTGCCAGAAGCGCTCGGACAGGGGTTGGACCGGGCCCCTACGAGCAGTACTTC.

This CDR3 is CASSPPDMGLGYTF. Here the CDR3 DNA reads TGTGCCAGCAGCCCCCCGGACATGGGGCTTGGCTACACCTTC. This chain joins TRBV5-6 and TRBJ1-2; D is possibly TRBD1 (5 bases). Germline CDR1 is SGHDT and CDR2 is YYEEEE. Trimming removed 4 bases at V and 7 bases at J, with 17 bases between. The length of the CDR3 is 14 residues. Full variable domain (rest looked up from reference TRBV5-6 and TRBJ1-2): DAGVTQSPTHLIKTRGQQVTLRCSPKSGHDTVSWYQQALGQGPQFIFQYYEEEERQRGNFPDRFSGHQFPNYSSELNVNALLLGDSALYLCASSPPDMGLGYTFGSGTRLTVV.

CDR3 bases: TGTGCCAGCAGCTCCTACTGCACAGATACGCAGTATTTT. It encodes CASSSYCTDTQYF. The V gene is TRBV5-7, the J gene TRBJ2-3; no reliable D call. TRBV5-7 is identified as an open reading frame with a role that is uncertain. V dropped 3 bases and J dropped 1 base, with 6 bases sitting between them. The CDR3 contains 13 residues.

The V call is TRBV6-1, the J call TRBJ2-3; 11 bases line up with TRBD2. V lost 1 base to trimming and J lost 5 bases; unmatched junction nucleotides: 11. In germline, CDR1 is MNHNS, CDR2 SASEGT. The CDR3 has 18 amino acids. The CDR3 reads CASSEVFSGTSGRDTQYF. The CDR3 DNA follows: TGTGCCAGCAGTGAAGTGTTCTCAGGGACTAGCGGCCGAGATACGCAGTATTTT.

The DNA for the CDR3 is TGTGCCAGCAGTTCCCCGGGGGTACAGAACATTCAGTACTTC. It encodes CASSSPGVQNIQYF. The V gene is TRBV6-5, the J gene TRBJ2-4, with D possibly TRBD2 on 6 matching bases. The CDR3 runs to 14 residues. Germline V CDR1 and CDR2: MNHEY, SVGAGI. Trimming removed 4 bases at V and 7 bases at J, with 14 bases between.

The chain employs TRBV7-3 and TRBJ1-1; 10 nucleotides align to TRBD1. V lost 3 bases and J lost 1; bases outside the gene matches: 2. Per germline, CDR1 SGHTA and CDR2 FQGTGA. The CDR3 has 15 residues. DNA of the CDR3: TGTGCCAGCAGCTTGGGGGACAGGGGGAACACTGAAGCTTTCTTT. It codes for CASSLGDRGNTEAFF.

The chain uses TRBV30 and TRBJ2-1, with TRBD2 identical over 8 bases. This CDR3 is built from 14 residues. In germline, CDR1 is GTSNPN, CDR2 SVGIG (reference sequence). The trim removed 3 bases at V and 6 bases at J, leaving 7 bases unmatched. The chain's CDR3 is CAWSGGARRNEQFF. The CDR3 DNA is TGTGCCTGGAGCGGGGGGGCCCGGCGCAATGAGCAGTTCTTC.

The rearrangement uses TRBV5-1 and TRBJ1-2; 7 nucleotides agree with TRBD1. Trimming at V came to 5 bases and at J to 0 bases, leaving 16 bases not matched to a gene. Germline-derived CDR1 and CDR2 are SGHRS and YFSETQ. The CDR3 has 18 residues. The CDR3 is CASRRVGDSMGANYGYTF. Written as DNA, the CDR3 is TGCGCCAGCAGACGGGTAGGGGACAGCATGGGAGCTAACTATGGCTACACCTTC.

V is TRBV19 and J is TRBJ1-5; D gene ambiguous. V was shortened by 5 bases and J by 4 bases, with 15 bases between the two germline ends. The length of the CDR3 is 15 residues. Germline assignment: CDR1 LNHDA and CDR2 SQIVND (reference sequence). CDR3 loop: CASSVRPTENQPQHF. The CDR3 DNA reads TGTGCCAGTAGTGTCCGACCAACGGAGAATCAGCCCCAGCATTTT.

The chain employs TRBV6-1 and TRBJ2-3, with D perhaps being TRBD1 or TRBD2 (8 bases each). V was cut by 7 bases and J by 6 bases, with 20 bases left in between. In germline, CDR1 is MNHNS, CDR2 SASEGT. There are 15 residues in the CDR3. The CDR3 DNA reads as TGTGCCAGCACTCGACAGGGGACGGGAGGGGATACGCAGTATTTT. Translated, it gives CASTRQGTGGDTQYF.

The J gene is TRBJ2-2, the V gene TRBV5-4; 7 nucleotides match TRBD1. The CDR3 spans 15 residues. Germline CDR1 SGHNT, CDR2 YYREEE (reference sequence). Germline trimming cut 0 bases from V and 5 bases from J; bases unmatched to any gene: 4. For the CDR3, the DNA is TGTGCCAGCAGCTTGGAGGGGGCGAGGACCGGGGAGCTGTTTTTT. Translating gives CASSLEGARTGELFF.

The chain is built from TRBV11-3 and TRBJ2-7, with 7 bases fitting TRBD2. The CDR3 covers 15 residues. V lost 3 bases and J lost 7; bases outside the gene matches: 12. Germline CDR1 reads SGHNT; CDR2 reads YENEEA. The CDR3 reads CASSFNPGGVGEQYF. CDR3 DNA sequence: TGTGCCAGCAGCTTTAATCCGGGAGGCGTGGGGGAGCAGTACTTC.

This chain uses TRBV7-2 with TRBJ1-4, with 8 bases aligning to TRBD1. CDR1 is SGHTA, CDR2 FQGNSA, per germline. This CDR3 is 16 amino acids long. Losses at the gene ends were 5 bases for V and 6 bases for J; bases not matched to a gene: 11. This CDR3 reads CASSPQGALGDEKLFF. The DNA for the CDR3 is TGTGCCAGCAGCCCTCAGGGGGCTTTAGGAGATGAAAAACTGTTTTTT.

This CDR3 reads CASSYKRGDQETQYF. CDR3 in DNA: TGTGCCAGCAGTTACAAGCGGGGGGACCAAGAGACCCAGTACTTC. The genes are TRBV6-5 and TRBJ2-5, with 9 bases that match TRBD2. The CDR3 is 15 residues long. The germline V gene has CDR1 MNHEY and CDR2 SVGAGI. V gave up 2 bases and J gave up 0 bases; unmatched junction bases: 1.

The V and J genes are TRBV27 and TRBJ2-3, with D hard to call. This CDR3 is built from 16 residues. The germline gives CDR1 MNHEY, CDR2 SMNVEV (reference sequence). V was clipped by 2 bases and J by 2 bases, with 14 bases between them. The CDR3 nucleotides are TGTGCCAGCAGTTTAGGTCCGATTCTCTCCACAGATACGCAGTATTTT. It yields the protein CASSLGPILSTDTQYF.

The genes are TRBV30 and TRBJ1-6; D gene uncertain. From germline, CDR1 is GTSNPN and CDR2 SVGIG (reference sequence). CDR3 length: 14 amino acids. V dropped 3 bases and J dropped 9 bases, with 15 bases sitting between them. CDR3 DNA: TGTGCCTGGAGGGTGGAGGGCGGAGGTTCACCCCTCCACTTT. Protein sequence: CAWRVEGGGSPLHF.